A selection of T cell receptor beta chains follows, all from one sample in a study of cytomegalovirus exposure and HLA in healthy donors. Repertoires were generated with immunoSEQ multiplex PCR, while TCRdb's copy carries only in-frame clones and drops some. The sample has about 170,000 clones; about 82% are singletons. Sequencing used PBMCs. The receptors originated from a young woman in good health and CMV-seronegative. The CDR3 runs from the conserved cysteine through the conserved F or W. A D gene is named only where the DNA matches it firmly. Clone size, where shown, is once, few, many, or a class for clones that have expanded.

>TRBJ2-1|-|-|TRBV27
TGTGCCAGCAGACCACGACCGGAGTCTACTTCCTACAATGAGCAGTTCTTC
CASRPRPESTSYNEQFF
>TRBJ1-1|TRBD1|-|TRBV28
TGTGCCAGCAGTTTTGGACAGGGGAGGGCTTTCTTT
CASSFGQGRAFF
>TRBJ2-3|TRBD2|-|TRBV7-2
TGTGCCAGCAGCTCCGGACTAGCGGGAATCACAGATACGCAGTATTTT
CASSSGLAGITDTQYF
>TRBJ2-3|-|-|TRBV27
TGTGCCAGCAGCTCGATGGCGGGATGGAACACAGATACGCAGTATTTT
CASSSMAGWNTDTQYF
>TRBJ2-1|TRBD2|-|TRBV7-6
TGTGCCAGCAGCTTAGCGCCGGGAGGGTCAGGAGAGCAGTTCTTC
CASSLAPGGSGEQFF
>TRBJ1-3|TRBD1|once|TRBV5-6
TGTGCCAGCAGCTTGGAGAAGGGACAGATAAGAAACACCATATATTTT
CASSLEKGQIRNTIYF
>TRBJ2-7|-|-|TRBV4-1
TGCGCCAGCAGCCAAGTCACGAGAACCTACGAGCAGTACTTC
CASSQVTRTYEQYF
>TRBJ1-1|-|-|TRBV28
TGTGCCAGCAGTTCTGTCCGTCGGACATCCGATTTT
CASSSVRRTSDF
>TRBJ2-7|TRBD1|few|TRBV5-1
TGCGCCAGCAGCTTCGGGACAGGGCCCTACGAGCAGTACTTC
CASSFGTGPYEQYF
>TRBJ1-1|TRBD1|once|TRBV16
TGTGCCAGCAGCCAGGGGACAGGGGGAATGAACACTGAAGCTTTCTTT
CASSQGTGGMNTEAFF
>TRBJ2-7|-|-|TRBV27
TGTGCCAGCAGTTCCCGCTTAGCGGCAATCTACGAGCAGTACTTC
CASSSRLAAIYEQYF
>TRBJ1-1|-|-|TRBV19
TGTGCCAGTATCGGGCAGGAGGCTGGGGCTTTCTTT
CASIGQEAGAFF
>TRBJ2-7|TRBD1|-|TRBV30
TGTGCCTGGGCTCGCCAACAGGGGGCCATTTACGAGCAGTACTTC
CAWARQQGAIYEQYF
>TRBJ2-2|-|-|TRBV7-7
TGTGCTAGCTCTATTGTCAATACCGGGGAGCTGTTTTTT
CASSIVNTGELFF
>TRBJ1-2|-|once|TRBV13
TGTGCCAGCAGCCTTTGGAGGCCTAACTATGGCTACACCTTC
CASSLWRPNYGYTF
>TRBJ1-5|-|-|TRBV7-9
TGTGCCAGCAGCTTAGACGGGAATAAGCAGCCCCAGCATTTT
CASSLDGNKQPQHF
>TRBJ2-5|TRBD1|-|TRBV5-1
TGCGCCAGCAGCTTGGCGACAGGGGGCGTCGAGACCCAGTACTTC
CASSLATGGVETQYF
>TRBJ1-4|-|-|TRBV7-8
TGTGCCAGCAGCGTAGCCTGGGCAGGGGATGAAAAACTGTTTTTT
CASSVAWAGDEKLFF
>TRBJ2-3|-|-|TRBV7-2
TGTGCCAGCAGCTTAAGTTGGCGCACAGATACGCAGTATTTT
CASSLSWRTDTQYF
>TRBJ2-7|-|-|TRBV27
TGTGCCAGCAGTCCCCAGGGGCGAGGAGCCTACGAGCAGTACTTC
CASSPQGRGAYEQYF
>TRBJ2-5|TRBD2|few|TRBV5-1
TGCGCCAGCAGCTTGGAGGCGGGAGAGGGGGAGACCCAGTACTTC
CASSLEAGEGETQYF
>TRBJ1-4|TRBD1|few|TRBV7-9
TGTGCCAGCAGCTTCCGGACAGGGGGAGGTGAAAAACTGTTTTTT
CASSFRTGGGEKLFF
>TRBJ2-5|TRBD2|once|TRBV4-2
TGTGCCAGCAGCTTCTCTTCCGGGACTAGCGGGGAGACCCAGTACTTC
CASSFSSGTSGETQYF
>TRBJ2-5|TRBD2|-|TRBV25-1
TGTGCCAGCAGTGGAGCGGGAGAACAAGAGACCCAGTACTTC
CASSGAGEQETQYF
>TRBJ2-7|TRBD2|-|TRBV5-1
TGCGCCAGCAGCCCCTGGGCGGGAGGGACCTACACCTCCTACGAGCAGTACTTC
CASSPWAGGTYTSYEQYF